This passage covers 29 T cell receptor beta chains from one sample sequenced in a study of cytomegalovirus exposure and HLA in healthy donors (dated by TCRdb to about 2017). The library relied on the immunoSEQ multiplex PCR assay. For the multiplex PCR, a mixture combining 60 forward primers for TCR Vbeta segments and 13 reverse primers for TCR Jbeta segments was used. This is the immuneACCESS table as TCRdb keeps it, with only in-frame sequences that have V and J called. A part of the clones is gone; compared with another copy, unresolved V genes explain less than half, and the rest is unexplained. This sample lists more than 150,000 clones; roughly four fifths were detected once. The ten largest make up around 1.5% of the sample. The sequencing sample was made of PBMCs. The receptors originated from a man in his forties in good health and CMV-seronegative.

This chain uses TRBV7-9 with TRBJ1-5; 10 bases are a match to TRBD1. The CDR3 is 16 residues long. Per germline, CDR1 SEHNR and CDR2 FQNEAQ (reference sequence). J was trimmed by 5 bases and V by 5 bases; bases with no gene match: 9. The CDR3 region has the DNA TGTGCCAGCAGCCCACGGGGGACAGGGGTCGATCAGCCCCAGCATTTT. Encoded protein: CASSPRGTGVDQPQHF.

The gene calls are TRBV4-1 and TRBJ1-2; 10 bases are a match to TRBD1. The CDR3 runs 19 residues. From germline, CDR1 is MGHRA and CDR2 YSYEKL. With 3 bases clipped from V and 8 bases from J, the junction kept 21 bases outside the gene matches. The CDR3 coding sequence is TGCGCCAGCAGCCAGCCCCCGGGGACAGGGGCGCGGCTGGGTTGGGGCTACACCTTC. It yields the protein CASSQPPGTGARLGWGYTF.

The chain uses TRBV19 and TRBJ2-2; a possible D gene is TRBD2 (6 bases). This CDR3 region has 13 residues. The germline V gene encodes CDR1 LNHDA and CDR2 SQIVND (reference sequence). Trimming stripped 11 bases from V and 1 base from J, with 11 bases between. The CDR3 bases are TGTGCCGGCCTCGGGGGGAACACCGGGGAGCTGTTTTTT. Translation: CAGLGGNTGELFF.

V and J are TRBV28 and TRBJ2-4; D unclear. Trimming removed 6 bases from V and 0 bases from J, with 12 bases in between. Germline V gene lookup returns CDR1 MDHEN and CDR2 SYDVKM. The CDR3 is 15 amino acids. CDR3 nucleotides: TGTGCCAGCAGCTCCAGAGACATAGCCAAAAACATTCAGTACTTC. This codes for CASSSRDIAKNIQYF.

The gene calls are TRBV18 and TRBJ2-3; TRBD2 matches 8 bases. The CDR3 sequence is 16 residues long. Per the germline V gene, CDR1 is KGHSH and CDR2 is LQKENI. The V and J ends lost 3 bases and 0 bases, in that order; junction bases with no gene match: 5. CDR3 amino acids: CASSPPAGDSTDTQYF. CDR3 sequence (DNA): TGTGCCAGCTCACCCCCAGCGGGAGATAGCACAGATACGCAGTATTTT. Looking up the rest from reference TRBV18 and TRBJ2-3 gives the full variable domain: NAGVMQNPRHLVRRRGQEARLRCSPMKGHSHVYWYRQLPEEGLKFMVYLQKENIIDESGMPKERFSAEFPKEGPSILRIQQVVRGDSAAYFCASSPPAGDSTDTQYFGPGTRLTVL.

The rearrangement links TRBV9 to TRBJ2-1; 10 bases agree with TRBD2. The CDR3 runs 17 residues. Trimming cost V 2 bases and J 5 bases; bases outside gene matches: 10. Germline V gives CDR1 SGDLS, CDR2 YYNGEE. The CDR3 protein is CASSVLLAGVPHNEQFF. CDR3 bases: TGTGCCAGCAGCGTTCTTCTAGCGGGAGTTCCCCACAATGAGCAGTTCTTC.

The chain links TRBV6-1 to TRBJ1-2, with D uncertain. CDR3 length equals 12 residues. Between the trimmed V and J ends, which lost 6 bases and 2 bases, there was a span of 7 bases. Germline V lookup: CDR1 MNHNS, CDR2 SASEGT. The CDR3 region has the DNA TGTGCCAGCAGAGCCGTCAACTATGGCTACACCTTC. It specifies CASRAVNYGYTF.

The gene calls are TRBV27 and TRBJ2-7; 8 bases are a match to TRBD1. The germline V gene has CDR1 MNHEY and CDR2 SMNVEV (reference sequence). With 4 bases clipped from V and 3 bases from J, the junction kept 8 bases outside the gene matches. The CDR3 consists of 15 residues. CDR3 sequence: CASSSTGAGNYEQYF. The CDR3 DNA reads as TGTGCCAGCAGTTCGACAGGGGCGGGAAACTACGAGCAGTACTTC.

V usage is TRBV19 and J usage is TRBJ2-3; 7 nucleotides agree with TRBD1. The CDR3 totals 14 residues. Germline V gives CDR1 LNHDA, CDR2 SQIVND (reference sequence). The V gene end was trimmed by 5 bases and the J gene end by 5 bases; junction bases not matched to a gene: 7. CDR3 nucleotide sequence: TGTGCCAGTAGTCCAAACAGGGGCGGAGATACGCAGTATTTT. Amino acid sequence: CASSPNRGGDTQYF.

The gene calls are TRBV5-8 and TRBJ2-5; no clear D. The CDR3 extends over 13 amino acids. V was shortened by 1 base and J by 1 base, with 5 bases between the two germline ends. CDR1 and CDR2 from the germline V gene are SGHTS and YDEGEE. The CDR3 DNA reads TGTGCCAGCAGCTTGCACAGCCAAGAGACCCAGTACTTC. Translation: CASSLHSQETQYF.

This chain connects TRBV27 to TRBJ2-7; 9 bases map to TRBD2. CDR1 and CDR2 (germline): MNHEY, SMNVEV (reference sequence). The length of the CDR3 is 19 residues. The V segment lost 5 bases and the J segment 5 bases; nucleotides outside the gene matches: 22. Written as DNA, the CDR3 is TGTGCCAGCAGTCCCCCCCGGTGGTTAACCGGGACTAGCATCCACGAGCAGTACTTC. Translating gives CASSPPRWLTGTSIHEQYF.

The rearrangement links TRBV9 to TRBJ2-4, with D possibly matching TRBD2 (6 bases). Germline CDR1 reads SGDLS; CDR2 reads YYNGEE. The ends were cut back, 0 bases at V and 3 bases at J, with 13 bases in the middle. The CDR3 runs 16 residues. The CDR3 nucleotides read TGTGCCAGCAGCGTAGGTTCCCTCGGGGGCAAAAACATTCAGTACTTC. It codes for CASSVGSLGGKNIQYF.

The CDR3: CASSPGTSGSEQYV. CDR3 sequence (DNA): TGTGCCAGCAGCCCTGGGACTAGCGGGAGTGAGCAGTACGTC. The gene calls are TRBV11-2 and TRBJ2-7; 14 bases are shared with TRBD2. Trimming removed 5 bases from V and 7 bases from J; junction bases left unmatched: 4. The CDR3 is 14 amino acids. Germline CDR1 is SGHAT and CDR2 is FQNNGV.

V is TRBV29-1 and J is TRBJ2-2; TRBD2 agrees at 7 bases. Germline V gives CDR1 SQVTM, CDR2 ANQGSEA. The CDR3 totals 13 residues. The V and J ends lost 5 bases and 1 base, in that order; junction bases with no gene match: 1. The DNA of the CDR3 is TGCAGCGTTCAGCGGGAGAACACCGGGGAGCTGTTTTTT. Residues: CSVQRENTGELFF.

The CDR3 nucleotides read TGTGCCAGCAGTTTGGAAAGGGGAGGCTACACCTTC. This translates into CASSLERGGYTF. This chain connects TRBV28 to TRBJ1-2; perhaps TRBD1 as D (5 bases). Looked up from germline, CDR1 is MDHEN and CDR2 is SYDVKM. The length of the CDR3 is 12 residues. V was clipped by 3 bases and J by 8 bases, with 10 bases between them.

The chain is built from TRBV5-1 and TRBJ1-1; D ambiguous. Trimming pared 2 bases from V and 6 bases from J, leaving 14 bases between. This CDR3 has 14 residues. The germline gives CDR1 SGHRS, CDR2 YFSETQ. The DNA for the CDR3 is TGCGCCAGCAGCTTCGTCCAAGGAGGCCCTGAAGCTTTCTTT. Residues: CASSFVQGGPEAFF.

The chain combines TRBV5-1 with TRBJ2-3, with D possibly TRBD1 on 6 matching bases. Trimming took off 4 bases at V and 0 bases at J, with 9 bases between the two ends. Looked up from germline, CDR1 is SGHRS and CDR2 is YFSETQ. The CDR3 loop spans 14 amino acids. CDR3 DNA: TGCGCCAGCAGCCTGGGGGCCAGCACAGATACGCAGTATTTT. It yields the protein CASSLGASTDTQYF.

The chain recombines TRBV5-8 with TRBJ2-5; maybe TRBD2 (5 bases). The CDR3 consists of 17 residues. Per germline, CDR1 SGHTS and CDR2 YDEGEE. Trimming stripped 3 bases from V and 1 base from J, with 19 bases between. CDR3 DNA sequence: TGTGCCAGCAGCTGGATGTGGGGAGAGGGCGGCCAAGAGACCCAGTACTTC. Encoded protein: CASSWMWGEGGQETQYF.

The gene calls are TRBV4-2 and TRBJ1-2; D ambiguous. This CDR3 spans 13 amino acids. Germline CDR1 and CDR2: LGHNA and YNFKEQ. Trimming pared 0 bases from V and 8 bases from J, leaving 10 bases between. The CDR3 region has the DNA TGTGCCAGCAGCCAAGATATGGAGAGCGGCTACACCTTC. Its protein is CASSQDMESGYTF.

About this clone: The sample has other DNA sequences that encode this CDR3 too. The genes are TRBV19 and TRBJ2-2, with D uncertain. This CDR3 comprises 14 residues. CDR1 is LNHDA and CDR2 is SQIVND in the germline V gene (reference sequence). V lost 3 bases, J lost 3 bases, and 8 bases lay in between. The CDR3: CASSILEHTGELFF. The CDR3 DNA is TGTGCCAGTAGTATCCTCGAGCACACCGGGGAGCTGTTTTTT. Based on the CDR3 plus reference TRBV19 and TRBJ2-2, the full variable domain is DGGITQSPKYLFRKEGQNVTLSCEQNLNHDAMYWYRQDPGQGLRLIYYSQIVNDFQKGDIAEGYSVSREKKESFPLTVTSAQKNPTAFYLCASSILEHTGELFFGEGSRLTVL.

CDR3 protein: CASSESRGGTQYF. Written as DNA, the CDR3 is TGTGCCAGCAGTGAATCCAGGGGCGGGACCCAGTACTTC. V is TRBV25-1 and J is TRBJ2-5, with a weak D call TRBD1 (6 bases). This CDR3 has 13 amino acids. The V gene lost 1 base and the J gene lost 7 bases, with 10 bases spanning the gap. Germline assignment: CDR1 MGHDK and CDR2 SYGVNS.

The chain carries TRBV9 and TRBJ1-4; weak D call: TRBD1 (6 bases). Germline lookup yields CDR1 SGDLS and CDR2 YYNGEE. V was pared by 0 bases and J by 6 bases, with 12 bases between. This CDR3 is built from 15 residues. The CDR3 nucleotides read TGTGCCAGCAGCGTAGCCCCATACAGGGATGAAAAACTGTTTTTT. Its protein is CASSVAPYRDEKLFF.

CDR3 residues: CASKGRDSGTDTQYF. The DNA of the CDR3 is TGTGCCAGCAAGGGGCGGGACAGCGGCACAGATACGCAGTATTTT. V is TRBV25-1 and J is TRBJ2-3; D possibly corresponds to TRBD1 (7 bases). The CDR3 sequence is 15 residues long. V gave up 7 bases and J gave up 1 base, with 15 bases separating them. Germline CDR1 MGHDK, CDR2 SYGVNS.

The CDR3 sequence: CASSPPPGLNEQFF. The CDR3 DNA reads as TGTGCCAGCAGTCCTCCCCCCGGTCTGAATGAGCAGTTCTTC. J is TRBJ2-1 and V is TRBV27; D ambiguous. CDR1 is MNHEY, CDR2 SMNVEV, per germline (reference sequence). The CDR3 covers 14 residues. With 5 bases removed from V and 7 bases from J, the gap between germline ends came to 15 bases.

This clone was counted only a few times. The identical CDR3 is also encoded by other nucleotide sequences in the sample. The rearrangement joins TRBV2 to TRBJ1-4; perhaps TRBD1 as D (5 bases). V lost 3 bases, J lost 8 bases, and 16 bases lay in between. CDR3 size: 15 residues. CDR1 and CDR2 (germline): SNHLY, FYNNEI. CDR3 amino acids: CASSDPGSQGEKLFF. For the CDR3, the DNA is TGTGCCAGCAGTGATCCCGGGTCCCAGGGAGAAAAACTGTTTTTT.

The chain uses TRBV18 and TRBJ2-7; tentative D call: TRBD2 (5 bases). From germline, CDR1 is KGHSH and CDR2 LQKENI. Trimming cost V 4 bases and J 2 bases, with 9 bases left between them. The CDR3 length is 13 residues. In DNA, the CDR3 is TGTGCCAGCTCACAGACTATTCCCTACGAGCAGTACTTC. As protein: CASSQTIPYEQYF.

This chain links TRBV16 with TRBJ1-5; D remains unclear. The CDR3 loop spans 14 amino acids. Per germline, CDR1 KGHSY and CDR2 FQNENV. The V end was cut by 1 base, the J end by 5 bases, with 9 bases between. CDR3 DNA: TGTGCCAGCAGCCAATTCGGAGGGCATCAGCCCCAGCATTTT. It codes for CASSQFGGHQPQHF.

Only one count was recorded for this clone. The V and J genes are TRBV5-1 and TRBJ1-4; D gene ambiguous. CDR1 SGHRS and CDR2 YFSETQ come from the germline V gene. Trimming stripped 4 bases from V and 8 bases from J, with 18 bases between. The CDR3 is made up of 15 amino acids. Here the CDR3 reads CASSDAKGGREKLFF. CDR3 DNA: TGCGCCAGCAGCGATGCAAAGGGAGGAAGAGAAAAACTGTTTTTT.

This chain joins TRBV30 and TRBJ1-1; D remains unclear. This CDR3 contains 13 residues. The germline V and J ends were trimmed by 3 bases and 2 bases, with 10 bases remaining between them. Per the germline V gene, CDR1 is GTSNPN and CDR2 is SVGIG (reference sequence). CDR3 coding DNA: TGTGCCTGGAGCGGCCCGGGTAACACTGAAGCTTTCTTT. Translated, it gives CAWSGPGNTEAFF.